This paragraph reports one T cell receptor beta chain. Its specificity is not known. The sample is drawn from a study of T-cell memory formation after mild COVID-19. Overall study results and limits: A balance of CD4 and CD8 characterized clones contracting day 15 to 85, whereas later expanders leaned CD4+.

In germline, CDR1 is SGHAT, CDR2 FQNNGV. V shed 5 bases and J shed 6 bases, with 9 bases lying between them. The length of the CDR3 is 12 residues. TCR alpha and TCR beta cDNA libraries carrying sample barcodes and UMIs were produced by 5'RACE using constant-segment primers. TCRdb analysed the 5' RACE reads with MiXCR anew, one entry per CDR3 protein. This sample has fewer than 500,000 distinct CDR3 sequences, with about 23% found just once. Sequencing used PBMCs or a T cell subset sorted from them (not recorded which). The chain combines TRBV11-2 with TRBJ2-3; D is unresolved. The receptor was derived from an adult woman who had mild COVID-19 (a few samples of this study predate the infection). Cell type and time point are not known. CDR3: CASSGDPDTQYF. The CDR3 DNA sequence: TGTGCCAGCAGCGGAGATCCCGATACGCAGTATTTT.